This TCR beta chain originates from a study of a mutant IDH1 vaccine in newly diagnosed glioma. Across the study: Treated patients were roughly 62% male, approximately 38% female, mean age around 40 years. Patients got radiotherapy, temozolomide, or both beforehand, and most got both.

Worth noting for this clone: Its antigen is unidentified.

TCRdb's table, derived via immunoSEQ multiplex PCR, lists solely in-frame clones and lacks some. In the table there are roughly 62,000 clones, about 80% of which are singletons. Between the trimmed V and J ends, which lost 0 bases and 2 bases, there was a span of 7 bases. The germline V gene encodes CDR1 SEHNR and CDR2 FQNEAQ (reference sequence). The CDR3 runs to 15 residues. Indicated time point: week 5, during vaccination. Topical imiquimod was applied with each vaccine dose, which held 300 ug of mutant IDH1 20-mer peptide. This clonotype originated in a woman between 45 and 60 years old with glioma. Specimen: PBMCs, collected from a glioma patient whose treatment included an IDH1 peptide vaccine. V gene TRBV7-9 combines with J gene TRBJ1-4; D is perhaps TRBD1 (5 bases). The CDR3 region is CASSLAGTTNEKLFF. DNA of the CDR3: TGTGCCAGCAGCTTAGCAGGGACCACTAATGAAAAACTGTTTTTT.